The next 2 T cell receptor beta chains were all read from a single sample in a study of T cells in Graves' hyperthyroidism and ophthalmopathy. Amplified TCR beta CDR3 regions came from RNA transcripts. The HTBI primer set drove a first-round RT-PCR of the TCR CDR3. TCRdb fed the multiplex PCR reads into MiXCR, producing one record per CDR3 protein. The table shows about 620,000 distinct CDR3 sequences, with under 20% occurring only once. Sequenced input: blood. All receptors come from a young woman with Graves' hyperthyroidism.

Written as DNA, the CDR3 is TGTGCCAGCCGTTCGTCCAGGACTAGCGGGAGTGTCGACGAGCAGTACTTC. Residues: CASRSSRTSGSVDEQYF. V is TRBV12-3 or TRBV12-4 and J is TRBJ2-7, with 13 nucleotides matching TRBD2. V gave up 8 bases and J gave up 5 bases; unmatched junction bases: 15. The CDR3 is made up of 17 amino acids.

This clonotype was seen many times. The chain couples TRBV7-2 to TRBJ2-7, with D unresolved. CDR1 and CDR2 from the germline V gene are SGHTA and FQGNSA. V lost 5 bases and J lost 0, with 11 bases in between. This CDR3 is built from 14 residues. This CDR3 reads CASSPLSASYEQYF. CDR3 nucleotide sequence: TGTGCCAGCAGCCCCCTCTCCGCCTCCTACGAGCAGTACTTC.